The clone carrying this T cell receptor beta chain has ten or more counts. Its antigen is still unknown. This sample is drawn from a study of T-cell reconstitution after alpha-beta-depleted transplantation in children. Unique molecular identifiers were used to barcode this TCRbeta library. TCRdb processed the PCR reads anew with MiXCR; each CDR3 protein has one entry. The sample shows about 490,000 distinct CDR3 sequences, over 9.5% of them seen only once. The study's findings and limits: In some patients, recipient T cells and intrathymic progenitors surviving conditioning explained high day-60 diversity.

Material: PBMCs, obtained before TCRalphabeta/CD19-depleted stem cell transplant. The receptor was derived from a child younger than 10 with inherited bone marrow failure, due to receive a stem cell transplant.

The CDR3 is CAISEWGASGLYEQYF. DNA of the CDR3: TGTGCCATCAGTGAGTGGGGAGCTAGCGGTCTATACGAGCAGTACTTC. This chain links TRBV10-3 with TRBJ2-7; TRBD2 matches at 7 bases. Germline assignment: CDR1 ENHRY and CDR2 SYGVKD. The J segment lost 4 bases and the V segment lost 1 base, leaving 10 bases of the junction unmatched. The CDR3 totals 16 residues.